This T cell receptor beta chain appears in the sequencing data of a study of blood T cell repertoires in COVID-19. On the study more broadly: COVID-19 samples collected from the United States, Italy and Spain covered acute and convalescent phases.

The CDR3 runs to 14 residues. After removal of 4 bases from V and 5 bases from J, the junction contained 2 bases not matched to a gene. Germline assignment: CDR1 LGHNA and CDR2 YNFKEQ. Clones were sequenced by immunoSEQ multiplex PCR, and TCRdb holds only the in-frame ones, with some missing. The profile shows about 310,000 clones, around 84% of them singletons. Sequenced sample: peripheral blood. This chain connects TRBV4-2 to TRBJ1-6, with 7 bases identical to TRBD1. The sequence derives from a man between 65 and 79 years old with acute or convalescent COVID-19. The CDR3 DNA reads as TGTGCCAGCAGCCTTGACAGGGATAATTCACCCCTCCACTTT. Its translation: CASSLDRDNSPLHF.